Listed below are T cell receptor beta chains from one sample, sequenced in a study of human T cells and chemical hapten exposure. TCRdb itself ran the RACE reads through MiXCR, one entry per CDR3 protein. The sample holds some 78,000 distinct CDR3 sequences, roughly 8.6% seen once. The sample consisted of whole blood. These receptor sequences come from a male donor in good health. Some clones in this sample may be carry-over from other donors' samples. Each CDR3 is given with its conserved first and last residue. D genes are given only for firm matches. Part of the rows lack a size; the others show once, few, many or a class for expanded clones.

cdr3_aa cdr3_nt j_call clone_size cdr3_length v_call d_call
CASSQEYLDRTSGANVLTF TGCGCCAGCAGCCAAGAGTATTTGGACAGGACCTCTGGGGCCAACGTCCTGACTTTC TRBJ2-6 - 19 TRBV4-1 TRBD1
CASSLMVLTTDTQYF TGCGCCAGCAGCTTGATGGTGCTTACAACAGATACGCAGTATTTT TRBJ2-3 few 15 TRBV5-1 -
CASSRPRLAGGGGEQFF TGTGCCAGCAGCCGCCCAAGACTAGCGGGGGGAGGGGGTGAGCAGTTCTTC TRBJ2-1 - 17 TRBV6-6 TRBD2
CASSSYRGELFF TGTGCCAGCAGTTCCTATAGGGGGGAGCTGTTTTTT TRBJ2-2 many 12 TRBV12-3/TRBV12-4 -
CASSLEGTGAKTQYF TGTGCCAGCAGCTTGGAGGGGACAGGGGCGAAGACCCAGTACTTC TRBJ2-5 few 15 TRBV5-6 TRBD1
CSARALENEQFF TGCAGTGCTAGAGCGTTGGAGAATGAGCAGTTCTTC TRBJ2-1 few 12 TRBV20-1 -
CASSGTPDRAWNGYTF TGTGCCAGCAGTGGCACTCCGGACAGGGCTTGGAATGGCTACACCTTC TRBJ1-2 few 16 TRBV25-1 TRBD1
CASGLGRTLGEKLFF TGTGCTAGTGGTTTGGGGCGGACATTGGGTGAAAAACTGTTTTTT TRBJ1-4 - 15 TRBV12-5 -
CASSLKRDQETQYF TGTGCCAGCAGCTTAAAACGGGACCAAGAGACCCAGTACTTC TRBJ2-5 many 14 TRBV7-9 -
CAISESISLRGRNTEAFF TGTGCCATCAGTGAGTCGATCAGTCTAAGGGGGAGGAACACTGAAGCTTTCTTT TRBJ1-1 few 18 TRBV10-3 -
CASSLGQGPNQPQHF TGTGCCAGCAGCCTGGGACAGGGTCCCAATCAGCCCCAGCATTTT TRBJ1-5 - 15 TRBV6-5 TRBD1
CASSLDGAGYGYTF TGTGCCAGCAGCTTAGACGGGGCCGGCTATGGCTACACCTTC TRBJ1-2 few 14 TRBV11-2 -
CASRGDRSTNEAFF TGTGCCAGCAGAGGGGACAGGAGCACGAATGAAGCTTTCTTT TRBJ1-1 many 14 TRBV12-3/TRBV12-4 TRBD1
CASSYVSQETQYF TGTGCCAGCAGTTACGTCAGCCAAGAGACCCAGTACTTC TRBJ2-5 few 13 TRBV6-6 -
CASSFMGIYYGYTF TGTGCCAGCAGCTTTATGGGGATCTACTATGGCTACACCTTC TRBJ1-2 few 14 TRBV11-2 -
CASSATGTEHLYSYEQYF TGTGCCAGCAGCGCTACTGGGACCGAACATTTATACTCCTACGAGCAGTACTTC TRBJ2-7 - 18 TRBV11-2 -
CASSQDRVAIYEQYF TGCGCCAGCAGCCAAGATCGGGTAGCCATCTACGAGCAGTACTTC TRBJ2-7 few 15 TRBV4-1 -
CASSVGEIQALNEKLFF TGTGCCAGCAGCGTAGGAGAGATTCAGGCTCTTAATGAAAAACTGTTTTTT TRBJ1-4 many 17 TRBV9 -
CASKSGETQYF TGTGCCAGTAAGTCGGGAGAGACCCAGTACTTC TRBJ2-5 - 11 TRBV19 -
CASSSQGKRPNEKLFF TGTGCCAGCAGTTCCCAGGGGAAGCGCCCTAATGAAAAACTGTTTTTT TRBJ1-4 - 16 TRBV12-3/TRBV12-4 -
CASILPGPNSPLHF TGTGCCAGCATCCTGCCGGGTCCCAATTCACCCCTCCACTTT TRBJ1-6 - 14 TRBV2 -
CASSQYSGRDIQYF TGTGCCAGCAGCCAATATAGCGGGAGAGACATTCAGTACTTC TRBJ2-4 many 14 TRBV3-1 TRBD2
CASSPRGTSETDTQYF TGTGCCAGCTCACCACGCGGGACTAGCGAGACAGATACGCAGTATTTT TRBJ2-3 many 16 TRBV18 TRBD2
CASSLTTGGDTEAFF TGTGCCAGCAGCTTAACGACAGGGGGGGACACTGAAGCTTTCTTT TRBJ1-1 - 15 TRBV7-9 TRBD1
CSVSGAQVGYQETQYF TGCAGCGTCTCTGGGGCCCAGGTGGGGTACCAAGAGACCCAGTACTTC TRBJ2-5 many 16 TRBV29-1 -
CATSRGVEQFF TGTGCCACCAGCAGAGGTGTTGAGCAGTTCTTC TRBJ2-1 - 11 TRBV15 -
CASSLGRTGGDTQYF TGTGCCAGCAGCTTAGGCCGGACAGGGGGTGATACGCAGTATTTT TRBJ2-3 many 15 TRBV7-2 TRBD1
CASSYGTGMEQYF TGTGCCAGCAGTTACGGGACAGGGATGGAGCAGTACTTC TRBJ2-7 - 13 TRBV6-2/TRBV6-3 TRBD1
CASSQERGQVRPGDTEAFF TGTGCCAGCAGCCAAGAAAGAGGACAGGTCCGACCCGGGGACACTGAAGCTTTCTTT TRBJ1-1 - 19 TRBV14 TRBD1
CASSQEVGGAKNIQYF TGTGCCAGCAGCCAAGAAGTGGGGGGGGCCAAAAACATTCAGTACTTC TRBJ2-4 - 16 TRBV14 TRBD2
CATSRDARDNQPQHF TGTGCCACCAGCAGAGATGCTAGGGACAATCAGCCCCAGCATTTT TRBJ1-5 - 15 TRBV15 -
CASSLAPTGQLNYGYTF TGTGCCAGCAGCTTGGCACCCACTGGACAGCTAAACTATGGCTACACCTTC TRBJ1-2 - 17 TRBV5-5 -
CASSRAGTEQFF TGTGCCAGCAGCCGAGCGGGGACTGAGCAGTTCTTC TRBJ2-1 few 12 TRBV9 TRBD2
CASSPEREWSYGYTF TGCGCCAGCAGCCCGGAGAGGGAGTGGAGCTATGGCTACACCTTC TRBJ1-2 many 15 TRBV5-1 -
CASSLTQLTSGANVLTF TGTGCCAGCAGCCTGACACAACTAACCTCTGGGGCCAACGTCCTGACTTTC TRBJ2-6 few 17 TRBV7-2 -
CSARDVTSGLSYEQYF TGCAGTGCTAGAGACGTGACTAGCGGGCTAAGCTACGAGCAGTACTTC TRBJ2-7 few 16 TRBV20-1 TRBD2
CSVDTRGLGNEQFF TGCAGCGTTGATACCAGGGGGCTCGGGAATGAGCAGTTCTTC TRBJ2-1 many 14 TRBV29-1 TRBD1
CASSLDESEEQYF TGTGCCAGCAGCTTAGACGAGTCTGAGGAGCAGTACTTC TRBJ2-7 - 13 TRBV7-6 -
CSASQFGEATNEKLFF TGCAGTGCTAGCCAGTTCGGCGAAGCAACTAATGAAAAACTGTTTTTT TRBJ1-4 - 16 TRBV20-1 -
CASRLGPSTDTQYF TGTGCCAGTAGACTAGGGCCTAGCACAGATACGCAGTATTTT TRBJ2-3 few 14 TRBV5-4 -
CSASGLAGGVPDTQYF TGCAGTGCTAGCGGACTAGCGGGGGGTGTGCCAGATACGCAGTATTTT TRBJ2-3 few 16 TRBV20-1 TRBD2
CASGWGAAEQSYEQYF TGTGCTAGTGGTTGGGGGGCGGCGGAGCAGTCCTACGAGCAGTACTTC TRBJ2-7 few 16 TRBV12-5 -
CASSHTDTQYF TGTGCCAGCAGCCACACAGATACGCAGTATTTT TRBJ2-3 many 11 TRBV14 -
CASSIPGRNYNEQFF TGTGCCAGCAGTATCCCTGGCCGAAACTACAATGAGCAGTTCTTC TRBJ2-1 many 15 TRBV6-5 -
CASSQDVWTSGGKVTDTQYF TGTGCCAGCAGCCAAGATGTGTGGACTAGCGGGGGGAAGGTCACAGATACGCAGTATTTT TRBJ2-3 few 20 TRBV3-1 TRBD2
CASPSERYEQYF TGTGCCAGCCCCAGTGAAAGGTACGAGCAGTACTTC TRBJ2-7 few 12 TRBV7-2 -
CASSSGLNSPLHF TGTGCCAGCAGCTCCGGCCTTAATTCACCCCTCCACTTT TRBJ1-6 few 13 TRBV11-2 -
CASSFRASFQETQYF TGTGCCAGCAGCTTTAGGGCAAGCTTCCAAGAGACCCAGTACTTC TRBJ2-5 - 15 TRBV7-6 -
CASSLASLRTEAFF TGTGCCAGCAGCTTAGCGTCACTGAGGACTGAAGCTTTCTTT TRBJ1-1 - 14 TRBV7-2 -
CASSVGGVGETQYF TGTGCCAGCAGCGTAGGCGGAGTGGGGGAGACCCAGTACTTC TRBJ2-5 once 14 TRBV9 -
CASSENPGGNTGELFF TGCGCCAGCAGTGAGAATCCAGGGGGGAACACCGGGGAGCTGTTTTTT TRBJ2-2 few 16 TRBV10-1 TRBD1
CASSLSSSGTDTQYF TGTGCCAGCAGTTTATCTAGCTCGGGCACAGATACGCAGTATTTT TRBJ2-3 few 15 TRBV12-3/TRBV12-4 -
CASSPLSEAFF TGTGCCAGCAGCCCCCTTTCTGAAGCTTTCTTT TRBJ1-1 - 11 TRBV7-2 -
CASSHGLAGTYEQYF TGCGCCAGCAGCCACGGACTAGCGGGGACCTACGAGCAGTACTTC TRBJ2-7 many 15 TRBV4-1 TRBD2
CSVELTGGALYEQYF TGCAGCGTTGAATTAACAGGGGGTGCCCTCTACGAGCAGTACTTC TRBJ2-7 few 15 TRBV29-1 TRBD1
CASNYRDGQETQYF TGTGCCAGCAATTACCGGGACGGACAAGAGACCCAGTACTTC TRBJ2-5 - 14 TRBV12-3/TRBV12-4 -
CSARVGDMGQPQHF TGCAGTGCTAGAGTAGGGGATATGGGTCAGCCCCAGCATTTT TRBJ1-5 few 14 TRBV20-1 -
CASSYQFRGLNTEAFF TGTGCCAGCAGTTACCAATTCAGGGGGCTGAACACTGAAGCTTTCTTT TRBJ1-1 few 16 TRBV6-2/TRBV6-3 TRBD1